This TCR beta chain comes out of a study of PD-1 blockade in classical Hodgkin lymphoma. Study as a whole: Patients received nivolumab 3 mg/kg intravenously every 2 weeks.

Each patient's relapse followed autologous stem cell transplantation, and brentuximab vedotin exposure varied. Comment on this clone: Its antigen is as yet unknown.

CDR3 length: 14 residues. CDR1 SNHLY and CDR2 FYNNEI come from the germline V gene. With V trimmed by 4 bases and J by 4 bases, 4 bases remained unmatched. General study points: Lower baseline TCR diversity was reported for newly diagnosed patients than for healthy donors. CD4+ TCR diversity rose significantly by C4D1, and CD8+ TCR diversity did not.

Assay used: immunoSEQ multiplex PCR; TCRdb lists only in-frame clones, some missing. Of some 90,000 clones listed, 80% to 95% are singletons. The source of this sequence is a human donor with classical Hodgkin lymphoma. The starting material was peripheral blood mononuclear cells (PBMCs), obtained before the second cycle of nivolumab. The rearrangement uses TRBV2 and TRBJ1-2, with TRBD1 matching 9 bases. The CDR3 nucleotides are TGTGCCAGCAGTGGGACAGGGGCCTCCTATGGCTACACCTTC. It yields the protein CASSGTGASYGYTF.